This T cell receptor (beta chain) is drawn from a study of CD8+ T cells in alopecia areata. Study at large: Tofacitinib therapy lasting 6 to 18 months was followed by 6 months off drug.

This clone was observed once. No antigen is known for it. Study-wide points: In lesional scalp, particularly from alopecia totalis/universalis, clonality was higher than in normal scalp.

In each case, RNA was isolated and then reverse transcribed into cDNA as the sequencing template. Only in-frame clones appear in the TCRdb table, and some are missing; sequencing was by immunoSEQ multiplex PCR. This sample has more than 95,000 clones, with 35% to 45% found just once. Patients with alopecia areata provided lesional scalp punch biopsies as well as peripheral blood. PBMCs were stained for CD3, CD4 and CD8, and CD4+ and CD8+ T cells were sorted. Germline loops: CDR1 LGHNA, CDR2 YNFKEQ. V shed 4 bases and J shed 4 bases, with 7 bases lying between them. The CDR3 contains 12 residues. The V and J genes are TRBV4-2 and TRBJ2-5; D unresolved. The receptor comes from a human donor with alopecia areata. Sample: CD4+ T cells sorted from blood. Written as DNA, the CDR3 is TGTGCCAGCAGCCCCCTGCCAGAGACCCAGTACTTC. The encoded protein is CASSPLPETQYF.